Given below is one T cell receptor beta chain in context. Its target is not known. Carried by the TCR beta cDNA libraries were unique molecular identifiers. TCRdb reanalysed the PCR reads using MiXCR and keeps one entry per CDR3 protein. The data contain more than 450,000 distinct CDR3 sequences, 44% of them seen just once; the ten biggest clones take up about 1.8%. The data were taken from a study of post-analysis software for immune sequencing data. Findings and caveats of the study: TRBV5-6, TRBV5-1 and TRBV20-1 belonged to a set of about five TRBV segments that were more frequent in patients than controls.

Trimming shortened V by 0 bases and J by 2 bases, and 8 bases separated the two germline ends. This CDR3 comprises 14 residues. The germline CDR1 and CDR2 sequences are LNHDA and SQIVND (reference sequence). This chain joins TRBV19 and TRBJ2-7, with D unresolved. The sequenced material came from blood. This clonotype originated in a girl aged 5-17 years with multiple sclerosis. CDR3 protein: CASSIDGPTYEQYF. The CDR3 region has the DNA TGTGCCAGTAGTATAGACGGGCCGACCTACGAGCAGTACTTC.